The following is a TCR beta chain sequence with its context. What it recognizes is unknown. The data are from a study of T-cell memory formation after mild COVID-19. Study results and caveats: Detection of some responders pre-infection suggested pre-existing cross-reactive memory T cells participated. Contracting clones from day 15 to 85 showed balanced CD4/CD8; later expanders favored CD4+.

5'RACE primed from the constant segment yielded TCR alpha and TCR beta cDNA libraries bearing sample barcodes and UMIs. Each CDR3 protein gets one entry after TCRdb re-called the 5' RACE reads with MiXCR. The sample carries over 300,000 distinct CDR3 sequences, roughly 19% recorded once. Germline lookup yields CDR1 SGHRS and CDR2 YFSETQ. The CDR3 is made up of 11 amino acids. V dropped 6 bases and J dropped 10 bases, with 11 bases sitting between them. This chain joins TRBV5-1 and TRBJ1-5; no clear D gene. The source material was PBMCs or a T cell subset sorted from them (not recorded which). This TCR derives from a man aged 18 to 35 who had mild COVID-19 (a few samples of this study predate the infection). Cell type and time point are not known. CDR3 sequence: CASTQQLPQHF. CDR3 nucleotide sequence: TGCGCCAGCACCCAACAGCTACCCCAGCATTTT.